One and the same sample provided the 26 T cell receptor beta chains below, sequenced in a study of CD8 T cells in ankylosing spondylitis. MiXCR, run by TCRdb on the 5' RACE reads, gives a single entry per CDR3 protein. The sample shows approximately 300,000 distinct CDR3 sequences, 8% of them seen only once. General study results and limits: What appeared characteristic of ankylosing spondylitis blood was a TCR beta motif of fewer than ten highly homologous variants.

No antigens are known for them. The sequenced sample consisted of blood, either unsorted or a sorted T cell fraction (not recorded which). These receptors all come from a male donor with ankylosing spondylitis.

The chain combines TRBV20-1 with TRBJ2-5; D perhaps matches TRBD2 (6 bases). V was clipped by 6 bases and J by 0 bases, with 11 bases between them. Germline V gives CDR1 DFQATT, CDR2 SNEGSKA (reference sequence). The CDR3 has 13 residues. The chain's CDR3 is CSAHRTNQETQYF. As DNA, the CDR3 is TGCAGTGCCCACCGGACTAACCAAGAGACCCAGTACTTC.

This clonotype turned up a few times. The chain employs TRBV10-3 and TRBJ2-3; 8 bases are shared with TRBD1. The CDR3 is 15 amino acids. Unmatched junction bases numbered 8, after V lost 6 bases and J lost 3 bases. The germline V gene has CDR1 ENHRY and CDR2 SYGVKD. The CDR3 coding sequence is TGTGCCATCAGGAAGACAGGGGTTGGGACAGATACGCAGTATTTT. Translating it yields CAIRKTGVGTDTQYF.

About this clonotype itself: A read error may account for a junction end that differs from germline. The V gene is TRBV4-2, the J gene TRBJ1-1; D perhaps matches TRBD1 (5 bases). CDR3 size: 15 residues. CDR1 is LGHNA and CDR2 is YNFKEQ in the germline V gene. The CDR3 bases are TGTGCCTGCAGCCAAGGAGTAGGGGCTTGGGGGGAAGCTTTCTTT. It is translated as CACSQGVGAWGEAFF.

This chain joins TRBV6-5 and TRBJ2-7; 9 bases are a match to TRBD1. Germline-derived CDR1 and CDR2 are MNHEY and SVGAGI. V dropped 2 bases and J dropped 2; count of bases not matched to a gene: 4. The CDR3 is 15 residues long. The CDR3 loop is CASSYRQGGTYEQYF. The CDR3 nucleotides are TGTGCCAGCAGTTACCGACAGGGGGGAACCTACGAGCAGTACTTC.

The table lists this clonotype with a few counts. The chain uses TRBV5-1 and TRBJ2-3; D assignment may be TRBD1 or TRBD2 (5 bases each). The CDR3 is 13 amino acids. Germline loops: CDR1 SGHRS, CDR2 YFSETQ. V shed 0 bases and J shed 7 bases, with 9 bases lying between them. The CDR3 is CASSLEGPNTQYF. Here the CDR3 DNA reads TGCGCCAGCAGCTTGGAGGGACCCAATACGCAGTATTTT.

This clonotype was counted only a few times. The rearrangement uses TRBV12-3 or TRBV12-4 and TRBJ2-2; unclear D gene. The CDR3 is 15 residues long. The V end was cut by 2 bases, the J end by 4 bases, with 11 bases between. CDR3 protein: CASSLLSRSTGELFF. CDR3 nucleotides: TGTGCCAGCAGTTTATTGAGTCGGAGCACCGGGGAGCTGTTTTTT.

The chain has TRBV30 and TRBJ1-2; perhaps TRBD1 as D (6 bases). CDR3 size: 14 residues. CDR1 is GTSNPN and CDR2 is SVGIG in the germline V gene (reference sequence). The V end was cut by 5 bases, the J end by 0 bases, with 13 bases between. The CDR3 here is CAWSGTPANYGYTF. The CDR3 region has the DNA TGTGCCTGGTCCGGGACACCTGCTAACTATGGCTACACCTTC. Full variable domain (remainder filled in from reference TRBV30 and TRBJ1-2): SQTIHQWPATLVQPVGSPLSLECTVEGTSNPNLYWYRQAAGRGLQLLFYSVGIGQISSEVPQNLSASRPQDRQFILSSKKLLLSDSGFYLCAWSGTPANYGYTFGSGTRLTVV.

This clonotype was counted ten times or more. The chain carries TRBV5-1 and TRBJ2-3; TRBD2 is a possible D gene (5 bases). This CDR3 comprises 15 residues. Trimming took 0 bases from V and 2 from J, leaving 10 bases between them. Germline loops: CDR1 SGHRS, CDR2 YFSETQ. The CDR3 is CASSLAWGVTDTQYF. In nucleotides, the CDR3 is TGCGCCAGCAGCTTGGCGTGGGGAGTCACAGATACGCAGTATTTT.

This chain connects TRBV4-2 to TRBJ1-2; perhaps TRBD1 as D (5 bases). V lost 0 bases to trimming and J lost 6 bases, with 14 bases between them. The CDR3 totals 15 residues. Germline V gene data show CDR1 as LGHNA and CDR2 as YNFKEQ. CDR3 DNA: TGTGCCAGCAGCCAAGATCCCCAGGGTAATGATGGCTACACCTTC. This sequence encodes CASSQDPQGNDGYTF.

The chain links TRBV29-1 to TRBJ1-2, with 7 nucleotides matching TRBD1. Germline trimming cut 7 bases from V and 0 bases from J; bases unmatched to any gene: 5. CDR3 size: 13 residues. CDR1 is SQVTM and CDR2 is ANQGSEA in the germline V gene. As DNA, the CDR3 is TGCAGCGGGCGGGACAGCGCTAACTATGGCTACACCTTC. Translating gives CSGRDSANYGYTF. Full variable domain (rest looked up from reference TRBV29-1 and TRBJ1-2): SAVISQKPSRDICQRGTSLTIQCQVDSQVTMMFWYRQQPGQSLTLIATANQGSEATYESGFVIDKFPISRPNLTFSTLTVSNMSPEDSSIYLCSGRDSANYGYTFGSGTRLTVV.

This clonotype was observed a few times. The chain carries TRBV11-2 and TRBJ2-7; TRBD1 or TRBD2 may be the D gene (5 bases each). Looked up from germline, CDR1 is SGHAT and CDR2 is FQNNGV. The V end lost 4 bases, the J end lost 0 bases, and 10 bases lay between the germline ends. This CDR3 is 14 amino acids long. Here the CDR3 reads CASSSRGFSYEQYF. The CDR3 DNA sequence: TGTGCCAGCAGCTCCCGGGGCTTCTCCTACGAGCAGTACTTC.

The sample holds a few counts of this clonotype. This chain links TRBV7-9 with TRBJ2-3, with a possible D match to TRBD2 (6 bases). The CDR3 runs 16 residues. Trimming left V 5 bases short and J 2 bases short, with 17 bases between. The V gene's germline CDR1 is SEHNR and CDR2 FQNEAQ (reference sequence). The CDR3, as DNA: TGTGCCAGCAGCGCGCCGGGACTTCAAGTCACAGATACGCAGTATTTT. Protein product: CASSAPGLQVTDTQYF.

This clonotype has ten or more counts. The chain links TRBV9 to TRBJ2-2, with TRBD2 matching over 14 bases. The CDR3 extends over 16 amino acids. CDR1 is SGDLS and CDR2 is YYNGEE in the germline V gene. V dropped 2 bases and J dropped 6; count of bases not matched to a gene: 3. This CDR3 reads CASSVGTSGSAGELFF. The CDR3 coding sequence is TGTGCCAGCAGCGTGGGGACTAGCGGGAGCGCCGGGGAGCTGTTTTTT.

Worth noting for this clonotype: A read error is possible here, since a much larger clone lies one base away. CDR3 sequence reads: CASSSPDRISEAFF. Here the CDR3 DNA reads TGTGCCAGCAGTTCCCCGGACAGAATTTCCGAAGCTTTCTTT. The J gene is TRBJ1-1, the V gene TRBV28; D perhaps matches TRBD1 (6 bases). The CDR3 totals 14 residues. Germline V gives CDR1 MDHEN, CDR2 SYDVKM. Trimming took off 4 bases at V and 8 bases at J, with 17 bases between the two ends.

This clonotype was counted a few times. As DNA, the CDR3 is TGTGCCAGCAGTCCCACCCAAGCGGGAGTTTTCGAGCAGTACTTC. This translates into CASSPTQAGVFEQYF. The chain is built from TRBV28 and TRBJ2-7, with 8 bases aligning to TRBD2. This CDR3 has 15 amino acids. Germline CDR1 MDHEN, CDR2 SYDVKM. V lost 5 bases to trimming and J lost 6 bases; unmatched junction nucleotides: 12.

This clonotype has a handful of counts. This chain uses TRBV7-9 with TRBJ2-4; no clear D. V was shortened by 2 bases and J by 0 bases, with 5 bases between the two germline ends. This CDR3 region has 14 residues. The germline gives CDR1 SEHNR, CDR2 FQNEAQ (reference sequence). The CDR3 DNA is TGTGCCAGCAGCTTACCCGGAGCCAAAAACATTCAGTACTTC. This codes for CASSLPGAKNIQYF.

The genes are TRBV12-3 or TRBV12-4 and TRBJ2-4, with D unclear. The V end lost 9 bases, the J end lost 0 bases, and 18 bases lay between the germline ends. The CDR3 is 16 residues long. The CDR3 region is CARSSLGELAKNIQYF. The CDR3 coding sequence is TGTGCCAGGAGTAGTCTTGGGGAACTAGCCAAAAACATTCAGTACTTC.

The V gene is TRBV11-1, the J gene TRBJ2-3; D is perhaps TRBD1 (6 bases). The V and J ends lost 7 bases and 1 base respectively, with 15 bases between them. CDR1 and CDR2 from the germline V gene are SGHAT and FQDESV (reference sequence). There are 15 residues in the CDR3. CDR3 sequence (DNA): TGTGCCAGCACACCAGGGGCCAGACGCACAGATACGCAGTATTTT. It translates to CASTPGARRTDTQYF.

This clonotype was observed a few times. The chain has TRBV7-8 and TRBJ2-1; a weak D match, TRBD2 (6 bases). Trimming shortened V by 1 base and J by 0 bases, and 13 bases separated the two germline ends. Germline V gives CDR1 SGHVS, CDR2 FQNEAQ. The CDR3 has 17 amino acids. The CDR3 nucleotides read TGTGCCAGCAGCTTAGTGGGTGGGCGGGGCTCCTACAATGAGCAGTTCTTC. It specifies CASSLVGGRGSYNEQFF. The full variable domain, its missing parts supplied by reference TRBV7-8 and TRBJ2-1, is GAGVSQSPRYKVAKRGQDVALRCDPISGHVSLFWYQQALGQGPEFLTYFQNEAQLDKSGLPSDRFFAERPEGSVSTLKIQRTQQEDSAVYLCASSLVGGRGSYNEQFFGPGTRLTVL.

The genes are TRBV12-3 or TRBV12-4 and TRBJ1-1; 7 bases match TRBD1. V lost 7 bases, J lost 4 bases, and 6 bases stayed unmatched. The CDR3 covers 13 residues. This CDR3 reads CASTPRGGTEAFF. As DNA, the CDR3 is TGTGCCAGCACCCCCAGGGGGGGCACTGAAGCTTTCTTT.

This clonotype has more than one count but fewer than ten. This chain joins TRBV14 and TRBJ2-7; D remains ambiguous. V was pared by 0 bases and J by 4 bases, with 7 bases between. CDR3 length: 13 residues. Germline V gene lookup returns CDR1 SGHDN and CDR2 FVKESK. This CDR3 is CASSQEWWYEQYF. DNA for the CDR3: TGTGCCAGCAGCCAAGAATGGTGGTACGAGCAGTACTTC.

V usage is TRBV7-9 and J usage is TRBJ2-1; D may match TRBD1 or TRBD2 (6 bases each). The CDR3 runs 15 residues. The germline gives CDR1 SEHNR, CDR2 FQNEAQ (reference sequence). Trimming stripped 4 bases from V and 1 base from J, with 11 bases between. The CDR3 reads CASSSGGPSYNEQFF. The CDR3 DNA reads as TGTGCCAGCAGCTCCGGGGGCCCTTCCTACAATGAGCAGTTCTTC.

The table lists this clonotype with a few counts. This chain joins TRBV29-1 and TRBJ1-4; D is uncertain. The CDR3 is made up of 12 amino acids. V lost 4 bases, J lost 3 bases, and 6 bases lay in between. Germline assignment: CDR1 SQVTM and CDR2 ANQGSEA. This CDR3 is CSVGWPNEKLFF. CDR3 DNA sequence: TGCAGCGTTGGGTGGCCTAATGAAAAACTGTTTTTT. Supplemented by reference TRBV29-1 and TRBJ1-4, the full variable domain reads SAVISQKPSRDICQRGTSLTIQCQVDSQVTMMFWYRQQPGQSLTLIATANQGSEATYESGFVIDKFPISRPNLTFSTLTVSNMSPEDSSIYLCSVGWPNEKLFFGSGTQLSVL.

In its sample, this clonotype was seen a few times. As DNA, the CDR3 is TGTGCCAGCAGTACTGGGACAGGGAGGATGAACACTGAAGCTTTCTTT. Amino acids: CASSTGTGRMNTEAFF. V gene TRBV27 combines with J gene TRBJ1-1, with TRBD1 matching 9 bases. Germline CDR1 and CDR2: MNHEY and SMNVEV (reference sequence). The CDR3 has 16 amino acids. With V trimmed by 5 bases and J by 0 bases, 7 bases remained unmatched.

Only a few counts were recorded for this clonotype. This chain uses TRBV12-3 or TRBV12-4 with TRBJ2-1, with D perhaps TRBD2 (5 bases). This CDR3 spans 15 amino acids. Trimming left V 5 bases short and J 6 bases short, with 17 bases between. The CDR3 reads CASSPINGLGNEQFF. For the CDR3, the DNA is TGTGCCAGCAGTCCTATTAATGGACTCGGCAATGAGCAGTTCTTC.

The rearrangement uses TRBV11-2 and TRBJ2-4; perhaps TRBD1 as D (5 bases). This CDR3 has 14 amino acids. The V and J ends lost 5 bases and 1 base respectively, with 9 bases between them. Germline CDR1 and CDR2: SGHAT and FQNNGV. CDR3 loop: CASSTRDAKNIQYF. In DNA, the CDR3 is TGTGCCAGCAGCACCAGGGATGCCAAAAACATTCAGTACTTC.